This T cell receptor (beta chain) was identified in a study of beta chain features in type 1 diabetes. One heparinised blood draw averaging about 110 mL was given by each donor. Trimming removed 6 bases from V and 3 bases from J, with 15 bases in between. The CDR3 consists of 14 residues. The germline CDR1 and CDR2 sequences are MNHEY and SVGAGI. This clone was found a few times. The antigen is unknown. Expressed TCRB transcripts were sequenced because the entire RNA isolate underwent reverse transcription. Clones were read by immunoSEQ multiplex PCR, and TCRdb kept only the in-frame ones, dropping some. The sample holds some 150,000 clones, roughly 53% seen once. Study conclusions and caveats: In every one of the four CD4+ subsets, TCRB CDR3s were moderately but significantly shorter in Type 1 diabetes patients. For patients, the naive, central memory and Treg TCRB repertoires appeared more alike than for healthy donors. When VDJ junctions were examined, type 1 diabetes patients showed fewer insertions and more deletions.

Sequenced input: Tregs from blood. The receptor's source is a man between 18 and 29 years old in good health. V usage is TRBV6-5 and J usage is TRBJ2-7, with D possibly being TRBD1 (6 bases). The CDR3 DNA reads TGTGCCAGCAGCCTAGACAGGATTGGCTACGAGCAGTACTTC. It encodes CASSLDRIGYEQYF.